This is a list of T cell receptor beta chains from one sample in a study of blood T cells in healthy people across ages. TCRdb re-called the 5' RACE reads through MiXCR, storing one row per CDR3 protein. The table shows 850,000 to 950,000 distinct CDR3 sequences, with 29% occurring only once. The sample consisted of blood. These receptors all stem from a woman of 80 years or more in good health. CDR3s include the opening cysteine and the closing phenylalanine or tryptophan. A D gene is named only where the DNA matches it firmly. The size entry is marked missing in some rows and otherwise reads once, few, many or a size class.

CDR3aa	CDR3nt	d_gene	j_gene	v_gene	abundance
CASSLALHNEQFF	TGTGCCAGCAGTTTAGCGCTTCACAATGAGCAGTTCTTC	.	TRBJ2-1	TRBV12-3/TRBV12-4	many
CSVRYFPGTENTEAFF	TGCAGTGTTCGGTACTTCCCTGGGACAGAGAACACTGAAGCTTTCTTT	TRBD1	TRBJ1-1	TRBV20-1	.
CASSFGTGISSGNTIYF	TGTGCCAGCAGCTTCGGGACAGGGATAAGTTCCGGAAACACCATATATTTT	TRBD1	TRBJ1-3	TRBV7-2	.
CASSGRTGPDYGYTF	TGTGCCAGCAGCGGGCGGACAGGGCCGGACTATGGCTACACCTTC	TRBD1	TRBJ1-2	TRBV7-2	.
CASSLGQVISYEQYF	TGTGCCAGCAGCTTAGGTCAGGTAATCTCCTACGAGCAGTACTTC	.	TRBJ2-7	TRBV7-2	many
CASRSGGAGANVLTF	TGTGCCAGCAGATCAGGGGGCGCCGGGGCCAACGTCCTGACTTTC	TRBD1	TRBJ2-6	TRBV28	.
CASSNLNQPQHF	TGTGCCAGCAGCAACCTGAATCAGCCCCAGCATTTT	.	TRBJ1-5	TRBV7-2	many
CASSFSGGDTGELFF	TGTGCCAGCAGCTTTAGCGGGGGGGACACCGGGGAGCTGTTTTTT	TRBD2	TRBJ2-2	TRBV7-2	few
CSVEGGQWTQYF	TGCAGCGTTGAAGGGGGCCAGTGGACCCAGTACTTC	.	TRBJ2-5	TRBV29-1	.
CASSPNHGQGGGYTF	TGTGCCAGCAGCCCCAACCACGGACAGGGTGGTGGCTACACCTTC	TRBD1	TRBJ1-2	TRBV6-2/TRBV6-3	.
CATSRGVNYGYTF	TGTGCCACTTCTAGGGGGGTAAACTATGGCTACACCTTC	.	TRBJ1-2	TRBV19	.
CASSWGAGGLYNEQFF	TGTGCCAGCAGCTGGGGGGCAGGGGGTCTTTACAATGAGCAGTTCTTC	.	TRBJ2-1	TRBV9	few
CASRPLGTSTDTQYF	TGTGCCAGCAGGCCTTTGGGGACTAGCACAGATACGCAGTATTTT	.	TRBJ2-3	TRBV14	.
CASKKDRDFFPYNSPLHF	TGTGCCAGCAAAAAGGACAGGGATTTCTTCCCCTATAATTCACCCCTCCACTTT	TRBD1	TRBJ1-6	TRBV12-3/TRBV12-4	.
CASSTTGMGGYTF	TGTGCCAGCAGTACGACAGGGATGGGTGGCTACACCTTC	TRBD1	TRBJ1-2	TRBV2	many
CSGFGGLDTEAFF	TGCAGCGGATTCGGGGGACTTGACACTGAAGCTTTCTTT	.	TRBJ1-1	TRBV29-1	many
CASSPSGGASDTQYF	TGTGCCAGCAGCCCCAGCGGGGGGGCCTCAGATACGCAGTATTTT	TRBD2	TRBJ2-3	TRBV9	many
CASSTQNSYEQYF	TGTGCCAGCAGCACACAAAACTCCTACGAGCAGTACTTC	.	TRBJ2-7	TRBV6-2/TRBV6-3	many
CASSVDRGKNIQYF	TGCGCCAGCAGCGTGGACAGGGGGAAAAACATTCAGTACTTC	TRBD1	TRBJ2-4	TRBV5-1	many
CASSYGGGSYGYTF	TGTGCCAGCAGCTATGGGGGAGGCTCTTATGGCTACACCTTC	.	TRBJ1-2	TRBV7-9	many
CASSPKGPDEQFF	TGTGCCAGCAGCCCCAAAGGACCCGATGAGCAGTTCTTC	.	TRBJ2-1	TRBV7-9	many
CASSPGGSGAADTQYF	TGTGCCAGCAGTCCCGGGGGTAGCGGGGCGGCAGATACGCAGTATTTT	TRBD2	TRBJ2-3	TRBV6-1	.
CASSPHGAGNSPLHF	TGTGCCAGCAGTCCCCACGGGGCTGGGAATTCACCCCTCCACTTT	.	TRBJ1-6	TRBV28	.
CASTSGQGALDSPLHF	TGTGCCAGCACCAGCGGACAGGGGGCCTTAGATTCACCTCTCCACTTT	TRBD1	TRBJ1-6	TRBV6-5	.
CSASTGGYEQYF	TGCAGTGCTTCCACAGGCGGATACGAGCAGTACTTC	.	TRBJ2-7	TRBV20-1	many
CSARYQADSGANVLTF	TGCAGTGCTAGATACCAGGCAGACTCTGGGGCCAACGTCCTGACTTTC	.	TRBJ2-6	TRBV20-1	many
CASSYSGKYQETQYF	TGTGCCAGCAGTTACTCCGGCAAGTACCAAGAGACCCAGTACTTC	.	TRBJ2-5	TRBV6-5	many
CASSPAGAGMETQYF	TGCGCCAGCAGCCCCGCGGGGGCCGGGATGGAGACCCAGTACTTC	.	TRBJ2-5	TRBV5-1	.
CASSRRTALNGYTF	TGTGCCAGCAGCCGTCGGACAGCGTTAAATGGCTACACCTTC	.	TRBJ1-2	TRBV7-2	many
CASSTTSGGAYNEQFF	TGTGCCAGCAGCACGACTAGCGGGGGGGCCTACAATGAGCAGTTCTTC	TRBD2	TRBJ2-1	TRBV7-2	many
CASTTAETQYF	TGTGCCAGCACTACAGCCGAGACCCAGTACTTC	.	TRBJ2-5	TRBV6-5	many
CASSLQDRSGNTIYF	TGTGCCAGCAGCCTCCAAGACAGGTCTGGAAACACCATATATTTT	.	TRBJ1-3	TRBV7-2	.
CASIKDRANYGYTF	TGTGCCAGCATCAAGGACAGGGCTAACTATGGCTACACCTTC	TRBD1	TRBJ1-2	TRBV12-3/TRBV12-4	.
CSARDGTGRNEQFF	TGCAGTGCTAGAGACGGGACAGGGCGCAATGAGCAGTTCTTC	TRBD1	TRBJ2-1	TRBV20-1	many
CASRAASNQPQHF	TGTGCCAGTAGGGCAGCTAGCAATCAGCCCCAGCATTTT	.	TRBJ1-5	TRBV19	.
CASSLWAGGSYNSPLHF	TGTGCCAGCAGCTTGTGGGCAGGGGGCTCCTATAATTCACCCCTCCACTTT	TRBD1	TRBJ1-6	TRBV5-6	.
CASSTIGGPVNTGELFF	TGTGCCAGCAGCACCATTGGAGGGCCGGTGAACACCGGGGAGCTGTTTTTT	.	TRBJ2-2	TRBV7-8	.
CAIDRSSGGSYEQYF	TGTGCCATCGACCGATCCAGCGGGGGATCCTACGAGCAGTACTTC	TRBD2	TRBJ2-7	TRBV28	medium-sized
CSARDPYREVLYGYTF	TGCAGTGCTAGAGATCCTTACAGGGAAGTCCTCTATGGCTACACCTTC	.	TRBJ1-2	TRBV20-1	.
CASSLGIAEQYF	TGTGCCAGCAGCTTGGGCATCGCCGAGCAGTACTTC	.	TRBJ2-7	TRBV7-8	.
CASSATLGGSYDEQFF	TGTGCCAGCAGCGCCACCTTAGGGGGCTCCTACGATGAGCAGTTCTTC	TRBD1	TRBJ2-1	TRBV9	.
CASSQDKARTYEQFF	TGCGCCAGCAGCCAAGATAAAGCCAGAACCTACGAGCAGTTCTTC	.	TRBJ2-1	TRBV4-1	.